This is a list of T cell receptor beta chains from one sample in a study of T cell responses to AZD1222 COVID-19 vaccine. Using immunoSEQ multiplex PCR, the repertoire was profiled, and TCRdb retains in-frame clones only, with some absent. The sample holds approximately 100,000 clones, 87% seen once. Sequences were derived from peripheral blood, sampled on day 0 of AZD1222 vaccination. The receptors were sampled from an adult in good health. The conserved cysteine and the conserved F or W are not part of the CDR3 here. Fields, in order: V gene, J gene, CDR3 protein.

>TRBV27|TRBJ1-2
ASSSGHGNGYT
>TRBV7-9|TRBJ2-5
ASSLWALFAGEETQY
>TRBV19|TRBJ1-5
ASSINSGNQPQH
>TRBV28|TRBJ1-6
ASSRRSKSPLH
>TRBV6-2/TRBV6-3|TRBJ2-7
ASSPPAAGALYEQY
>TRBV7-9|TRBJ2-5
ASSLAGGTQY
>TRBV27|TRBJ2-3
ASSLSTGSTDTQY
>TRBV6-1|TRBJ2-7
ASSEWLGSYEQY
>TRBV19|TRBJ2-2
ASSIVSSSMGTGELF
>TRBV11-1|TRBJ2-1
ASSLVFGLTDNEQF
>TRBV3-1/TRBV3-2|TRBJ2-7
ASRPLLASNEQY
>TRBV7-8|TRBJ2-5
ASSLESGAETQY
>TRBV25-1|TRBJ1-6
ASRDSNSPLH
>TRBV28|TRBJ2-3
ASSLWSGTDDTDTQY
>TRBV6-5|TRBJ2-7
ASSYSEEGPYEQY
>TRBV27|TRBJ2-6
ASSLSVSGANVLT
>TRBV9|TRBJ1-5
ASSSDRSAQPQH
>TRBV7-9|TRBJ1-1
ASSPPLRNTEAF
>TRBV28|TRBJ1-4
ASSQQGTVREKLF